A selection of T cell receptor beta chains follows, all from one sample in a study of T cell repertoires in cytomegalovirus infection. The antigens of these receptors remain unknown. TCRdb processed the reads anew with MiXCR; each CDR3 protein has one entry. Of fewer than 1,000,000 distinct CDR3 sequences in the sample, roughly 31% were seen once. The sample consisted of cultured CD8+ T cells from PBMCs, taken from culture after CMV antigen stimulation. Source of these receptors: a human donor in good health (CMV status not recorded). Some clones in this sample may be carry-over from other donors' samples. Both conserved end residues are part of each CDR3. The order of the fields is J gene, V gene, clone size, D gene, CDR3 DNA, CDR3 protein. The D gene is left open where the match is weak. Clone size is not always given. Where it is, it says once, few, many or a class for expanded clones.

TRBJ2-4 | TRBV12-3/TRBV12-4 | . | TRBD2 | TGTGCCAGCAGCACTAGCGGGGGGGGAAACATTCAGTACTTC | CASSTSGGGNIQYF
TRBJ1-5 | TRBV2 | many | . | TGTGCCAGCAGTCCCGTCTGGGACAACAGCAATCAGCCCCAGCATTTT | CASSPVWDNSNQPQHF
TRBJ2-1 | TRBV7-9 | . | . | TGTGCCAGCAGCTTAGGTTCAGGCCCCTACAATGAGCTGTTCTTC | CASSLGSGPYNELFF
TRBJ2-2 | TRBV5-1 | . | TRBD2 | TGCGCCAGCAGCTTGGCCGCCGGCGGGGGGCCTGGGGAGCTGTTTTTT | CASSLAAGGGPGELFF
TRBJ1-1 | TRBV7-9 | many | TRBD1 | TGTGCCAGCATCGACGCAGGGGGTACTGAAGCTTTCTTT | CASIDAGGTEAFF
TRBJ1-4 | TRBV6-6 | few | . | TGTGCCAGCAGTGATCTAGCTGAATCTCTCAATGAAAAACTGTTTTTT | CASSDLAESLNEKLFF
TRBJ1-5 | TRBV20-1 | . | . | TGCAGTGCTAGAGAGGGCAGGCGAACAAATCAGCCCCAGCATTTT | CSAREGRRTNQPQHF
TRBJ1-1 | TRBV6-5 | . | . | TGTGCCAGCAGTTATGGACCTTACACTGAAGCTTTCTTT | CASSYGPYTEAFF
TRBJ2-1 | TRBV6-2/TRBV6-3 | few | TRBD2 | TGTGCCAGCACCCTTCTAGCGGGGGGGGCAAAAAATGACGACAATGAGCAGTTCTTC | CASTLLAGGAKNDDNEQFF
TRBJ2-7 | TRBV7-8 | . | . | TGTGTCAGCCTACCCCTTGTAGAGCTCTGGTCCTACGAGCAGTACTTC | CVSLPLVELWSYEQYF
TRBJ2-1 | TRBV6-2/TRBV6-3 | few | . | TGTGCCAGCAGTTACTCCCCCGACAACTCCTACAATGAGCAGTTCTTC | CASSYSPDNSYNEQFF
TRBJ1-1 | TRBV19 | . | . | TGTGCCAGTAGTATGAAGAGGTCCACTGAAGCTTTCTTT | CASSMKRSTEAFF
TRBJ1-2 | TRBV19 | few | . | TGTGCCAGTAGTACCGACCCAGGGCCTTACTATGGCTACACCTTC | CASSTDPGPYYGYTF
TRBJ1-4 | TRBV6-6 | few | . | TGTGCCAGCAGTCCGACTCTAAGGGGTGAAAAACTGTTTTTT | CASSPTLRGEKLFF
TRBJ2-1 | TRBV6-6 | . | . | TGTGCCAGCAGTTACTATACGGAGGGGGTGGGTGAGCAGTTCTTC | CASSYYTEGVGEQFF
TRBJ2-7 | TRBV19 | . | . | TGTGCCAGTAGTATAGCCGGGCACTACGAGCAGTACTTC | CASSIAGHYEQYF
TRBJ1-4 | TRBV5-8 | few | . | TGTGCCAGCAGCTTGGGCGGAATACCCGGGCGTGAAAAACTGTTTTTT | CASSLGGIPGREKLFF
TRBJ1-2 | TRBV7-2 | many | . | TGTGCCAGCAGCTTAGGCAGCCTCCCACCACGGGACTATGGCTACACCTTC | CASSLGSLPPRDYGYTF
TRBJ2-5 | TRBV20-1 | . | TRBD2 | TGCAGTGCCGGCACCGGGACTAGCCGCCTCAAGGTTAGGGACGGGCCGCAAGAGACCCAGTACTTC | CSAGTGTSRLKVRDGPQETQYF
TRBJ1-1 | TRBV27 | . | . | TGTGCCAGCAGTTTAGGTGCAGGTCTCGAAGCTTTCTTT | CASSLGAGLEAFF
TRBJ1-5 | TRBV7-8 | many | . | TGTGCCAGCAGCCCACAGAGATATAGCAATCAGCCCCAGCATTTT | CASSPQRYSNQPQHF
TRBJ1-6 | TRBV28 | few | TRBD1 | TGTGCCAGCACTTTACTGGCCGGGGACAGCAATAATTCACCCCTCCACTTT | CASTLLAGDSNNSPLHF
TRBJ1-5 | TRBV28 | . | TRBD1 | TGTGCCAGCAGCCAGGGGGCTGGGGGACGAGGTAATCAGCCCCAGCATTTT | CASSQGAGGRGNQPQHF
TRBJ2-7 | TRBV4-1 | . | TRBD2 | TGCGCCAGCAGCCCACAACGGGGGGACTACGAGCAGTACTTC | CASSPQRGDYEQYF
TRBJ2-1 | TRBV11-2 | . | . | TGTGCCAGCACCAAGTGGGGTGACAATGAGCAGTTCTTC | CASTKWGDNEQFF
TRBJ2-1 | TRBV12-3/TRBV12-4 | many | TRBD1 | TGTGCCAGCAGCTTCGGACAGGGGGCCTACAATGAGCAGTTCTTC | CASSFGQGAYNEQFF
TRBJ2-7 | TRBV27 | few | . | TGTGCCAGCAGTTTATCTCCAGGGGCCTACTCCTACGAGCAGTACTTC | CASSLSPGAYSYEQYF
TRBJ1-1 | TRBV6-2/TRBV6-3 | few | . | TGTGCCAGCAGTTACTCTAGTTTCGTTGGGGCGACTGAAGCTTTCTTT | CASSYSSFVGATEAFF
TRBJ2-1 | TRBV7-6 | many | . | TGTGCCAGCAGCTTAAGGGAACCTAGGGTGCACTCCTACAATGAGCAGTTCTTC | CASSLREPRVHSYNEQFF
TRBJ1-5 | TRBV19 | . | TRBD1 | TGTGCCAGTAGTATATCCAGGGGGGGATATAGCAATCAGCCCCAGCATTTT | CASSISRGGYSNQPQHF
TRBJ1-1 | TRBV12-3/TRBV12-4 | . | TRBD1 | TGTGCCAGCAGTTTAGTAGGGACAGGGGGTTTGAACACTGAAGCTTTCTTT | CASSLVGTGGLNTEAFF
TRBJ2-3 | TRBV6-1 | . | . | TGTGCCAGCAGTGACAGGGAATGGCTAGATACGCAGTATTTT | CASSDREWLDTQYF
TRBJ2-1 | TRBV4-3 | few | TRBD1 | TGCGCCAGCAGCCAAGACCCAACCGGACAGGGGTGGGTTGAGGAGCAGTTCTTC | CASSQDPTGQGWVEEQFF
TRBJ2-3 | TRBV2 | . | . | TGTGCCAGCAGTGAAAGAAGGGGAGCGCCCTCCGGCACAGATACGCAGTATTTT | CASSERRGAPSGTDTQYF
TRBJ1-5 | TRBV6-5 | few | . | TGTGCCAGCATGCTGGTGAAAGGGAGCAATCAGCCCCAGCATTTT | CASMLVKGSNQPQHF
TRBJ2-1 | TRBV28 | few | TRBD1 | TGTGCCAGCAGCCGGGGACAGTTTAATCTAGATGAGCAGTTCTTC | CASSRGQFNLDEQFF
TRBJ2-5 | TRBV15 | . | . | TGTGCCACCAGCAGAGAAGGGCAGGGCCCCCAAGAGACCCAGTACTTC | CATSREGQGPQETQYF
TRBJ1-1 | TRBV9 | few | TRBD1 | TGTGCCAGCAGCGTAGGGTCCAGGACAGGGGGCCGCACTGAAGCTTTCTTT | CASSVGSRTGGRTEAFF
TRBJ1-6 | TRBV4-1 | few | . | TGCGCCAGCAGCCAAGATCCCCGCCCAAGCTCACCCCTCCACTTT | CASSQDPRPSSPLHF
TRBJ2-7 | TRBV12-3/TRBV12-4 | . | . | TGTGCCAGCGCTCACGGGGCCTACGAGCAGTACTTC | CASAHGAYEQYF
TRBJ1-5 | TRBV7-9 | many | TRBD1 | TGTGCCAGCAGCTTAGAGGGACAGCCCAATCAGCCCCAGCATTTT | CASSLEGQPNQPQHF
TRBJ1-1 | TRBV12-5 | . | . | TGTGCTAGTGGTTTCCTCTTTGCGAAGGAGGGCACTGAAGCTTTCTTT | CASGFLFAKEGTEAFF
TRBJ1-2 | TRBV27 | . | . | TGTGCCAACAGTTTCGGACAGCCTAACTATGGCTACACCTTC | CANSFGQPNYGYTF
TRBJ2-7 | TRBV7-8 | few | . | TGTGCCAGCAGCTTAAAAGGAGGAGATCTGTACGAGCAGTACTTC | CASSLKGGDLYEQYF
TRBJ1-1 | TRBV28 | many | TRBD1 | TGTGCCAGCAGCGAGACAGGGTTGAACACTGAAGCTTTCTTT | CASSETGLNTEAFF
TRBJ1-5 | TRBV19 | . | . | TGTGCCAGTAGTATATTGGGGTTGGGACACCCTATAGCAAATCAGCCCCAGCATTTT | CASSILGLGHPIANQPQHF
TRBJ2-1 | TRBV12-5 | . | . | TGTGCTAGTGGTTTAACAGGGATCTACAATGAGCAGTTCTTC | CASGLTGIYNEQFF
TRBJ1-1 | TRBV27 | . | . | TGTGCCAGCAAGGCAGGGTTAATGAACACTGAAGCTTTCTTT | CASKAGLMNTEAFF
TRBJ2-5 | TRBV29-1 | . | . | TGCAGCGTTGAAGATCTTTGGGGGCAGTTAGAGACCCAGTACTTC | CSVEDLWGQLETQYF
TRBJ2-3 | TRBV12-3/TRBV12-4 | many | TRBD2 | TGTGCCAGCAGCCGCCGGGCGGGGGGGCCGGTGGATACGCAGTATTTT | CASSRRAGGPVDTQYF
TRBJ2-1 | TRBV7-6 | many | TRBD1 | TGTGCCAGCAGCTTAATACAGGGGGCTAGGGAGCAGTTCTTC | CASSLIQGAREQFF
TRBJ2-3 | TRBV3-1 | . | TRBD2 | TGTGCCAGCAGCCGAAGCGGGGGACTCACAGATACGCAGTATTTT | CASSRSGGLTDTQYF
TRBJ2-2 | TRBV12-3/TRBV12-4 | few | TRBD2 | TGTGCCAGCAGGACGGGACTAGCGGGGAGGGGCACCGGGGAGCTGTTTTTT | CASRTGLAGRGTGELFF